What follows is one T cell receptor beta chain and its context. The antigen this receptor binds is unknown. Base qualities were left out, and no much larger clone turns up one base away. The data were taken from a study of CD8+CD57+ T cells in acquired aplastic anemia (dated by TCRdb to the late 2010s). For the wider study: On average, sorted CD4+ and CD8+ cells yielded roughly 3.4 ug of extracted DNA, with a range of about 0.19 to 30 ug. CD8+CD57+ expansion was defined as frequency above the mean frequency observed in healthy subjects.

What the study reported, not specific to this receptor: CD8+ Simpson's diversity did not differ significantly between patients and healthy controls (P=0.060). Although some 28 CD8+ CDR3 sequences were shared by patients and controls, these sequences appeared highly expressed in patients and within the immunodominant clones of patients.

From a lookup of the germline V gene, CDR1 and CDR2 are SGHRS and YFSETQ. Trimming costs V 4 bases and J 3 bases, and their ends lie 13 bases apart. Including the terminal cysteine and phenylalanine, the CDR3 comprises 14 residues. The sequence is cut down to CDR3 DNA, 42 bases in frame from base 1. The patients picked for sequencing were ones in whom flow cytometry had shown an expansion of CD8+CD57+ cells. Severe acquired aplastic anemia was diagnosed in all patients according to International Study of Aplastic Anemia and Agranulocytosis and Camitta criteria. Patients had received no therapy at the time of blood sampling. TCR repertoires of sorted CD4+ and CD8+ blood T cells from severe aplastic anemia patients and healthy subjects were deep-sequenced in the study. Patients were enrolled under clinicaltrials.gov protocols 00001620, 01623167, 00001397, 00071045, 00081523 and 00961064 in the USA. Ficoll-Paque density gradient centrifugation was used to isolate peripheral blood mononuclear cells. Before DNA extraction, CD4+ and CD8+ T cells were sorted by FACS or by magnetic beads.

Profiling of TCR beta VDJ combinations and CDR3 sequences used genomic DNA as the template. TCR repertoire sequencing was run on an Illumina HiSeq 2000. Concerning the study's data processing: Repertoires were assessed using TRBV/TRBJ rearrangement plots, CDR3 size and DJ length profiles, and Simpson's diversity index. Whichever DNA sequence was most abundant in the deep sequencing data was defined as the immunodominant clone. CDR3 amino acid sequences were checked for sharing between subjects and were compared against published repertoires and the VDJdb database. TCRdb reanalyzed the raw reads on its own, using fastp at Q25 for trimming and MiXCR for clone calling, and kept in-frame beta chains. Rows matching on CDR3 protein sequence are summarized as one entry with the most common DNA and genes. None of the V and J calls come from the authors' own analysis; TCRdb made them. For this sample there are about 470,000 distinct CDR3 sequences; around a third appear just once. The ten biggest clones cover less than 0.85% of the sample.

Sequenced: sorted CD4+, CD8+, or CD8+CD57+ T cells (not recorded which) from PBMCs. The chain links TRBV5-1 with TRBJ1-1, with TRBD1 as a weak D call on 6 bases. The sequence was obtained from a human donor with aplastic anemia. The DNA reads TGCGCCAGCAGCAAACAGGGTGAGGACACTGAAGCTTTCTTT. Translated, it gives CASSKQGEDTEAFF.